Below are 4 T cell receptor beta chains sequenced from a single sample in a study of identical twins. TCRdb processed the 5' RACE reads anew with MiXCR; each CDR3 protein has one entry. Among 500,000 to 550,000 distinct CDR3 sequences listed, roughly a fifth were seen once. This sample also belongs to another study, concerning T cells expressing NK-cell markers.

The source material was CD4+ T cells sorted from blood. Receptors were obtained from a woman aged 18 to 35 in good health.

A few counts support this clonotype. The chain combines TRBV12-3 or TRBV12-4 with TRBJ2-7, with 12 bases that match TRBD2. The V segment lost 6 bases and the J segment 5 bases; nucleotides outside the gene matches: 14. This CDR3 is 17 amino acids long. Here the CDR3 reads CASSFTPRLAGDNEQYF. The DNA for the CDR3 is TGTGCCAGCAGCTTTACCCCCCGACTAGCGGGAGATAACGAGCAGTACTTC.

The CDR3 sequence is CSARTSGILSLNEQFF. In DNA, the CDR3 is TGCAGTGCGAGGACTAGCGGGATACTCAGCCTGAATGAGCAGTTCTTC. The chain has TRBV20-1 and TRBJ2-1; 12 bases map to TRBD2. The trim removed 6 bases at V and 7 bases at J, leaving 13 bases unmatched. Germline V gives CDR1 DFQATT, CDR2 SNEGSKA (reference sequence). The CDR3 runs 16 residues.

The chain has TRBV5-1 and TRBJ1-2, with TRBD1 identical over 7 bases. Germline V lookup: CDR1 SGHRS, CDR2 YFSETQ. The CDR3 is 13 amino acids. The junction had 5 bases not matched to a gene; V was cut back by 3 bases and J by 6 bases. This chain's CDR3 is CASSWDSYDGYTF. In DNA form, the CDR3 reads TGCGCCAGCAGCTGGGACAGTTACGATGGCTACACCTTC.

The chain links TRBV7-2 to TRBJ2-1; 11 bases map to TRBD2. With V trimmed by 7 bases and J by 6 bases, 8 bases remained unmatched. This CDR3 comprises 15 residues. Germline V gene data show CDR1 as SGHTA and CDR2 as FQGNSA. CDR3: CASNPRLAGSNEQFF. For the CDR3, the DNA is TGTGCCAGCAACCCAAGACTAGCGGGATCCAATGAGCAGTTCTTC.